This T cell receptor beta chain came from a study of blood T cell repertoires in COVID-19. In the study overall: Sites across the United States, Italy and Spain contributed samples from acute and convalescent COVID-19. T cells, B-cell-depleted T cells, or PBMCs provided the cDNA or gDNA that served as material.

Authors' methods: Estimated nucleated cell counts came from reference gene primer amplification. This table comes from immunoSEQ multiplex PCR, and its TCRdb copy is limited to in-frame clones, with some not included. The DNA was the basis for D and trimming; V, J and clone size are from that table. The table lists around 76,000 clones, more than 65% of them singletons. This CDR3 region has 11 residues. Trimming took off 1 base at V and 7 bases at J, with 7 bases between the two ends. Germline lookup yields CDR1 DFQATT and CDR2 SNEGSKA (reference sequence). Sequenced input: peripheral blood. The source of this sequence is a woman in her 70s with acute or convalescent COVID-19. The chain employs TRBV20-1 and TRBJ1-2; D is perhaps TRBD1 (6 bases). This chain's CDR3 is CSARGGGGYTF. CDR3 nucleotide sequence: TGCAGTGCTAGAGGAGGGGGTGGCTACACCTTC.